Following are 17 T cell receptor beta chains from one sample sequenced in a study of blood T cell repertoires in COVID-19. Repertoires were generated with immunoSEQ multiplex PCR, while TCRdb's copy carries only in-frame clones and drops some. Of 87,000 or so clones in the sample, around 75% were seen once. The sample taken for sequencing was peripheral blood. The source of these receptors is a woman of 80 years or more with active or convalescent COVID-19.

This chain connects TRBV18 to TRBJ1-2; D not resolved. This CDR3 has 17 residues. Per germline, CDR1 KGHSH and CDR2 LQKENI. With 5 bases removed from V and 0 bases from J, the gap between germline ends came to 19 bases. As DNA, the CDR3 is TGTGCCAGCTCATCCCTATTCGACACCCCTACTAACTATGGCTACACCTTC. Translation gives CASSSLFDTPTNYGYTF.

J is TRBJ2-5 and V is TRBV7-2; 12 bases are shared with TRBD2. The CDR3 sequence is 17 residues long. Germline assignment: CDR1 SGHTA and CDR2 FQGNSA. Trimming took 2 bases from V and 5 from J; bases not matched to a gene: 9. CDR3 in DNA: TGTGCCAGCAGCTTATGGGCTAGCGGGGGGGCTGGGGAGACCCAGTACTTC. It encodes CASSLWASGGAGETQYF.

The chain employs TRBV6-6 and TRBJ2-2, with 7 bases that match TRBD2. The CDR3 loop spans 15 amino acids. With 4 bases clipped from V and 6 bases from J, the junction kept 8 bases outside the gene matches. Germline V gene data show CDR1 as MNHNY and CDR2 as SVGAGI (reference sequence). Here the CDR3 reads CASSSGGALAGELFF. The CDR3 DNA reads as TGTGCCAGCAGTTCGGGGGGTGCGTTGGCCGGGGAGCTGTTTTTT.

This clone appeared a few times. V gene TRBV2 combines with J gene TRBJ2-5, with TRBD2 matching 9 bases. Per the germline V gene, CDR1 is SNHLY and CDR2 is FYNNEI. The CDR3 covers 16 residues. The junction had 13 bases not matched to a gene; V was cut back by 6 bases and J by 5 bases. The CDR3: CASSLSTAGGLETQYF. CDR3 nucleotide sequence: TGTGCCAGCAGCCTCTCGACGGCGGGGGGGCTTGAGACCCAGTACTTC.

The genes are TRBV6-5 and TRBJ1-1; TRBD1 matches at 9 bases. Germline assignment: CDR1 MNHEY and CDR2 SVGAGI. The CDR3 extends over 14 amino acids. The trim removed 3 bases at V and 10 bases at J, leaving 9 bases unmatched. The chain's CDR3 is CASSYGGPGQGAFF. CDR3 nucleotides: TGTGCCAGCAGTTATGGGGGACCGGGACAGGGAGCTTTCTTT.

This sequence joins TRBV12-3 or TRBV12-4 and TRBJ1-1; D is unclear. The V end was cut by 4 bases, the J end by 0 bases, with 6 bases between. The CDR3 runs to 13 residues. The CDR3 region has the DNA TGTGCCAGCAGTTCCCTAATGAACACTGAAGCTTTCTTT. Protein product: CASSSLMNTEAFF.

The chain uses TRBV6-2 or TRBV6-3 and TRBJ1-5; perhaps TRBD1 as D (6 bases). The germline CDR1 and CDR2 sequences are MNHEY and SVGEGT. V lost 7 bases and J lost 9, with 22 bases in between. The CDR3 is 15 residues long. CDR3 DNA: TGTGCCAGCATCCCCGGGGGGGGCCGACTAAGGCCCCAGCATTTT. Its translation: CASIPGGGRLRPQHF.

The chain employs TRBV11-1 and TRBJ2-7; 8 bases agree with TRBD1. This CDR3 spans 13 amino acids. Per germline, CDR1 SGHAT and CDR2 FQDESV (reference sequence). V dropped 6 bases and J dropped 2; count of bases not matched to a gene: 3. The CDR3 region is CASSDRGPYEQYF. CDR3 coding DNA: TGTGCCAGCAGTGACAGGGGTCCCTACGAGCAGTACTTC.

The chain links TRBV27 to TRBJ1-6; TRBD1 agrees at 9 bases. CDR1 MNHEY and CDR2 SMNVEV come from the germline V gene (reference sequence). The CDR3 is made up of 16 amino acids. V dropped 4 bases and J dropped 10; count of bases not matched to a gene: 11. Here the CDR3 DNA reads TGTGCCAGCAGTTCCCTCGCGGGACAGGGAGAATCACCCCTCCACTTT. The encoded protein is CASSSLAGQGESPLHF.

This clone was seen a handful of times. The chain recombines TRBV6-2 or TRBV6-3 with TRBJ2-3; D gene unclear. The CDR3 is 15 amino acids. Trimming took off 4 bases at V and 2 bases at J, with 13 bases between the two ends. Germline V gives CDR1 MNHEY, CDR2 SVGEGT. This CDR3 is CASSLRIPITDTQYF. The CDR3 bases are TGTGCCAGCAGTTTGCGGATACCTATCACAGATACGCAGTATTTT.

This clone was seen once. The CDR3 is CASSGGLAGGNEQFF. In DNA form, the CDR3 reads TGTGCCAGCAGCGGGGGGCTAGCGGGAGGAAATGAGCAGTTCTTC. The rearrangement uses TRBV2 and TRBJ2-1, with TRBD2 matching 11 bases. This CDR3 is built from 15 residues. Losses at the gene ends were 6 bases for V and 7 bases for J; bases not matched to a gene: 8. Germline CDR1 reads SNHLY; CDR2 reads FYNNEI. Using reference TRBV2 and TRBJ2-1 for the parts outside the CDR3, the full variable domain is EPEVTQTPSHQVTQMGQEVILRCVPISNHLYFYWYRQILGQKVEFLVSFYNNEISEKSEIFDDQFSVERPDGSNFTLKIRSTKLEDSAMYFCASSGGLAGGNEQFFGPGTRLTVL.

V and J are TRBV7-2 and TRBJ2-5; 8 bases line up with TRBD2. The trim removed 5 bases at V and 3 bases at J, leaving 11 bases unmatched. Germline V gene sequence: CDR1 SGHTA, CDR2 FQGNSA. This CDR3 has 16 amino acids. This CDR3 reads CASSPTGGRGEETQYF. For the CDR3, the DNA is TGTGCCAGCAGCCCCACCGGTGGGCGGGGGGAAGAGACCCAGTACTTC.

DNA of the CDR3: TGTGCCAGCAGCGCGAGTCTAGGGTGGGCGGGAGAGACCCAGTACTTC. Translated, it gives CASSASLGWAGETQYF. The chain is built from TRBV11-1 and TRBJ2-5; weak D call: TRBD2 (5 bases). Deletions cut 5 bases from V and 4 bases from J, with 20 bases between. Germline CDR1 reads SGHAT; CDR2 reads FQDESV (reference sequence). The CDR3 is 16 residues long.

V is TRBV10-3 and J is TRBJ2-7; D perhaps matches TRBD1 (5 bases). Germline lookup yields CDR1 ENHRY and CDR2 SYGVKD. The V and J ends lost 0 bases and 0 bases respectively, with 12 bases between them. The length of the CDR3 is 16 residues. The CDR3 nucleotides read TGTGCCATCAGTGAGTCTAGACAGAAACTCTCCTACGAGCAGTACTTC. Translated: CAISESRQKLSYEQYF.

V and J are TRBV30 and TRBJ1-2, with 7 nucleotides matching TRBD1. V trimming: 7 bases; J trimming: 0 bases; junction bases outside the gene matches: 8. The V gene's germline CDR1 is GTSNPN and CDR2 SVGIG (reference sequence). This CDR3 has 14 amino acids. Written as DNA, the CDR3 is TGTGCCTCGACAGGGCGGTCCTCTAACTATGGCTACACCTTC. Residues: CASTGRSSNYGYTF.

This clone showed up just a few times. J is TRBJ2-2 and V is TRBV19; D possibly corresponds to TRBD1 (6 bases). The CDR3 is made up of 15 amino acids. CDR1 and CDR2 (germline): LNHDA, SQIVND (reference sequence). Trimming cost V 3 bases and J 0 bases, with 8 bases left between them. The CDR3 DNA is TGTGCCAGTAGTATCCAGGGGACGAACACCGGGGAGCTGTTTTTT. Translated: CASSIQGTNTGELFF. Looking up the rest from reference TRBV19 and TRBJ2-2 gives the full variable domain: DGGITQSPKYLFRKEGQNVTLSCEQNLNHDAMYWYRQDPGQGLRLIYYSQIVNDFQKGDIAEGYSVSREKKESFPLTVTSAQKNPTAFYLCASSIQGTNTGELFFGEGSRLTVL.

This clone came up once. The chain is built from TRBV30 and TRBJ2-1, with TRBD2 as a possible D gene (5 bases). The germline V gene has CDR1 GTSNPN and CDR2 SVGIG (reference sequence). This CDR3 contains 14 residues. V lost 4 bases and J 2 bases, leaving 12 bases between the germline ends. DNA of the CDR3: TGTGCCTGGATACCGACTACAACCTACAATGAGCAGTTCTTC. Translating it yields CAWIPTTTYNEQFF. Supplemented by reference TRBV30 and TRBJ2-1, the full variable domain reads SQTIHQWPATLVQPVGSPLSLECTVEGTSNPNLYWYRQAAGRGLQLLFYSVGIGQISSEVPQNLSASRPQDRQFILSSKKLLLSDSGFYLCAWIPTTTYNEQFFGPGTRLTVL.